The 7 T cell receptor beta chains given below trace back to one sample, sequenced in a study of blood T cell repertoires in COVID-19. Method: immunoSEQ multiplex PCR; TCRdb's copy keeps in-frame clones and lacks some. The sample consists of over 250,000 clones, approximately 85% of them appearing once. What was sequenced was peripheral blood. The receptors were sampled from a woman in her 30s with acute or convalescent COVID-19.

The chain links TRBV7-9 to TRBJ2-4; D might be TRBD1 (6 bases). Germline assignment: CDR1 SEHNR and CDR2 FQNEAQ (reference sequence). The V end lost 5 bases, the J end lost 7 bases, and 15 bases lay between the germline ends. This CDR3 has 14 amino acids. CDR3: CASSPPGTWNIQYF. In DNA, the CDR3 is TGTGCCAGCAGCCCACCAGGGACATGGAACATTCAGTACTTC.

The genes are TRBV27 and TRBJ2-1, with a weak D call TRBD1 (5 bases). The CDR3 runs 16 residues. V was clipped by 6 bases and J by 4 bases, with 19 bases between them. Germline V lookup: CDR1 MNHEY, CDR2 SMNVEV (reference sequence). The CDR3 DNA follows: TGTGCCAGCAGATCCCTAGGGGTTGGGATTTACAATGAGCAGTTCTTC. Its translation: CASRSLGVGIYNEQFF.

The chain links TRBV2 to TRBJ2-5; D possibly corresponds to TRBD2 (5 bases). V dropped 7 bases and J dropped 5 bases, with 14 bases sitting between them. The CDR3 extends over 13 amino acids. The V gene's germline CDR1 is SNHLY and CDR2 FYNNEI. CDR3 residues: CASKLDWQETQYF. CDR3 sequence (DNA): TGTGCCAGCAAGCTGGACTGGCAGGAGACCCAGTACTTC.

This chain connects TRBV10-3 to TRBJ1-2; D is possibly TRBD1 (5 bases). The germline CDR1 and CDR2 sequences are ENHRY and SYGVKD. The CDR3 has 15 residues. V gave up 3 bases and J gave up 4 bases, with 15 bases separating them. CDR3 in amino acids: CAISDPPQGSYGYTF. For the CDR3, the DNA is TGTGCCATCAGTGACCCCCCCCAGGGTTCCTATGGCTACACCTTC.

The rearrangement uses TRBV7-2 and TRBJ2-2; a weak D match, TRBD1 (6 bases). CDR1 SGHTA and CDR2 FQGNSA come from the germline V gene. The CDR3 has 15 amino acids. Trimming pared 10 bases from V and 5 bases from J, leaving 20 bases between. The CDR3 DNA is TGTGCCAACGCGAGGGACACCAAAAAGACCGGGGAGCTGTTTTTT. It encodes CANARDTKKTGELFF.

CDR3 nucleotide sequence: TGTGCCAGCAGTCCCGGGACAGGGCTTAGCTACACCTTC. Its translation: CASSPGTGLSYTF. The J gene is TRBJ1-2, the V gene TRBV27, with TRBD1 matching over 9 bases. The germline V gene encodes CDR1 MNHEY and CDR2 SMNVEV (reference sequence). CDR3 length: 13 residues. Trimming removed 5 bases from V and 9 bases from J; junction bases left unmatched: 7.

To note about this clone: Other nucleotide sequences from this sample produce the same CDR3. The chain has TRBV9 and TRBJ2-3, with 8 positions matching TRBD2. With V trimmed by 0 bases and J by 1 base, 1 base remained unmatched. Germline lookup yields CDR1 SGDLS and CDR2 YYNGEE. This CDR3 has 15 amino acids. CDR3 protein: CASSVETSGTDTQYF. In nucleotides, the CDR3 is TGTGCCAGCAGCGTAGAGACTAGCGGCACAGATACGCAGTATTTT.